The next 27 T cell receptor beta chains were all read from a single sample in a study of blood T cell repertoires in COVID-19. Clones were sequenced by immunoSEQ multiplex PCR, and TCRdb holds only the in-frame ones, with some missing. The sample has about 170,000 clones; 65% to 85% are singletons. The sample was peripheral blood. The receptors shown here come from a human donor with acute or convalescent COVID-19. The donor label of this sample is uncertain.

The rearrangement joins TRBV5-1 to TRBJ2-7, with TRBD1 identical over 9 bases. The CDR3 sequence is 14 residues long. Per the germline V gene, CDR1 is SGHRS and CDR2 is YFSETQ. The V and J ends lost 2 bases and 5 bases, in that order; junction bases with no gene match: 5. The CDR3 region has the DNA TGCGCCAGCAGCTTCGGGACAGGGAGGGACGAGCAGTACTTC. Translation: CASSFGTGRDEQYF. Supplemented by reference TRBV5-1 and TRBJ2-7, the full variable domain reads KAGVTQTPRYLIKTRGQQVTLSCSPISGHRSVSWYQQTPGQGLQFLFEYFSETQRNKGNFPGRFSGRQFSNSRSEMNVSTLELGDSALYLCASSFGTGRDEQYFGPGTRLTVT.

The chain links TRBV21-1 to TRBJ2-7; TRBD1 was called by the table and not checked on the DNA. TRBV21-1 counts as a pseudogene. This CDR3 contains 15 residues. CDR3 protein: CASRVCRDRVLEQYF. The CDR3 DNA follows: TGTGCCAGCAGAGTGTGCCGGGACAGGGTTCTTGAGCAGTACTTC.

The DNA of the CDR3 is TGTGCCAGCAGTTACTTCCCAGGTAACACTGAAGCTTTCTTT. It codes for CASSYFPGNTEAFF. The chain carries TRBV6-5 and TRBJ1-1, with D hard to call. The CDR3 has 14 residues. V lost 1 base, J lost 2 bases, and 8 bases lay in between. The germline CDR1 and CDR2 sequences are MNHEY and SVGAGI.

The CDR3 here is CASSVAGGVGELFF. Here the CDR3 DNA reads TGTGCCAGCAGTGTAGCGGGAGGAGTAGGGGAGCTGTTTTTT. The gene calls are TRBV2 and TRBJ2-2; 10 bases are shared with TRBD2. Germline values: CDR1 SNHLY, CDR2 FYNNEI. The ends lost 4 bases at V and 8 bases at J; junction bases unmatched: 4. The CDR3 runs 14 residues.

J is TRBJ2-2 and V is TRBV5-6, with 9 bases lining up with TRBD1. In germline, CDR1 is SGHDT, CDR2 YYEEEE. CDR3 length equals 15 residues. Trimming removed 4 bases from V and 3 bases from J; junction bases left unmatched: 4. The CDR3 DNA follows: TGTGCCAGCAGCCGCTGGACAGGGGACACCGGGGAGCTGTTTTTT. Its protein is CASSRWTGDTGELFF.

V and J are TRBV5-1 and TRBJ2-5; 7 bases are shared with TRBD2. The CDR3 loop spans 16 amino acids. Germline V gene sequence: CDR1 SGHRS, CDR2 YFSETQ. V lost 0 bases and J lost 2; bases outside the gene matches: 7. As DNA, the CDR3 is TGCGCCAGCAGCTTGGGAGGGGCTAGCGGACAAGAGACCCAGTACTTC. It encodes CASSLGGASGQETQYF. Complete variable domain (other parts from reference TRBV5-1 and TRBJ2-5): KAGVTQTPRYLIKTRGQQVTLSCSPISGHRSVSWYQQTPGQGLQFLFEYFSETQRNKGNFPGRFSGRQFSNSRSEMNVSTLELGDSALYLCASSLGGASGQETQYFGPGTRLLVL.

The chain joins TRBV11-3 to TRBJ2-1, with D unclear. The V gene lost 1 base and the J gene lost 8 bases, with 9 bases spanning the gap. The length of the CDR3 is 13 residues. Germline V gives CDR1 SGHNT, CDR2 YENEEA. The CDR3 DNA is TGTGCCAGCAGCTTAGCGGGTCTAGATGAGCAGTTCTTC. Amino acid sequence: CASSLAGLDEQFF. Supplemented by reference TRBV11-3 and TRBJ2-1, the full variable domain reads EAGVVQSPRYKIIEKKQPVAFWCNPISGHNTLYWYLQNLGQGPELLIRYENEEAVDDSQLPKDRFSAERLKGVDSTLKIQPAELGDSAVYLCASSLAGLDEQFFGPGTRLTVL.

The chain links TRBV5-1 to TRBJ2-5, with D perhaps matching TRBD1 (5 bases). CDR3 length: 14 amino acids. Germline CDR1 is SGHRS and CDR2 is YFSETQ. Trimming took off 2 bases at V and 1 base at J, with 9 bases between the two ends. As DNA, the CDR3 is TGCGCCAGCAGCTTCACAGGACCCCAAGAGACCCAGTACTTC. Translated, it gives CASSFTGPQETQYF. Full variable domain (missing parts from reference TRBV5-1 and TRBJ2-5): KAGVTQTPRYLIKTRGQQVTLSCSPISGHRSVSWYQQTPGQGLQFLFEYFSETQRNKGNFPGRFSGRQFSNSRSEMNVSTLELGDSALYLCASSFTGPQETQYFGPGTRLLVL.

The rearrangement uses TRBV2 and TRBJ2-3; 12 bases are shared with TRBD2. J lost 6 bases, V lost 4 bases, and 11 bases had no gene match. The CDR3 length is 17 residues. Per germline, CDR1 SNHLY and CDR2 FYNNEI. CDR3 amino acids: CASSVRPSGGASDTQYF. DNA of the CDR3: TGTGCCAGCAGTGTTCGCCCTAGCGGGGGGGCGTCGGATACGCAGTATTTT.

The rearrangement uses TRBV12-3 or TRBV12-4 and TRBJ1-5, with D hard to call. CDR3 length: 13 amino acids. The germline V and J ends were trimmed by 5 bases and 5 bases, with 10 bases remaining between them. Written as DNA, the CDR3 is TGTGCCAGCAGTCAGACAACTGATCAGCCCCAGCATTTT. Its translation is CASSQTTDQPQHF.

This clone was picked up a small number of times. The chain carries TRBV7-2 and TRBJ2-7; weak D call: TRBD2 (6 bases). Germline V gene data show CDR1 as SGHTA and CDR2 as FQGNSA. The CDR3 sequence is 17 residues long. Trimming removed 5 bases at V and 6 bases at J, with 26 bases between. Here the CDR3 reads CASSPRGRPRHLGEQYF. The CDR3 region has the DNA TGTGCCAGCAGCCCACGTGGGAGGCCTCGGCATTTGGGCGAGCAGTACTTC.

This rearrangement joins TRBV12-3 or TRBV12-4 to TRBJ2-7; 9 bases line up with TRBD2. V gave up 3 bases and J gave up 10 bases; unmatched junction bases: 7. This CDR3 contains 13 residues. The CDR3 spells CASSFSGSLEQYF. Written as DNA, the CDR3 is TGTGCCAGCAGTTTTAGCGGGAGTTTAGAACAGTACTTC.

V and J are TRBV12-5 and TRBJ2-1; D is perhaps TRBD2 (5 bases). Germline V CDR1 and CDR2: LGHNT, FRNRAP. There are 16 residues in the CDR3. V dropped 0 bases and J dropped 6 bases, with 15 bases sitting between them. This CDR3 reads CASGLVLSAGVNEQFF. DNA for the CDR3: TGTGCTAGTGGTTTGGTACTCAGTGCGGGTGTCAATGAGCAGTTCTTC. Full variable domain (rest looked up from reference TRBV12-5 and TRBJ2-1): DARVTQTPRHKVTEMGQEVTMRCQPILGHNTVFWYRQTMMQGLELLAYFRNRAPLDDSGMPKDRFSAEMPDATLATLKIQPSEPRDSAVYFCASGLVLSAGVNEQFFGPGTRLTVL.

This rearrangement joins TRBV4-1 to TRBJ1-1; D perhaps matches TRBD1 (5 bases). CDR3 length: 15 residues. Germline V gives CDR1 MGHRA, CDR2 YSYEKL. The V and J ends lost 0 bases and 5 bases respectively, with 13 bases between them. As DNA, the CDR3 is TGCGCCAGCAGCCAAGAAGAAAGGGGAGGGACTGAAGCTTTCTTT. Amino acids: CASSQEERGGTEAFF.

This chain uses TRBV9 with TRBJ2-7; possible D gene TRBD2, 5 bases. Trimming cost V 0 bases and J 5 bases, with 9 bases left between them. Germline CDR1 is SGDLS and CDR2 is YYNGEE. This CDR3 has 13 residues. The CDR3 DNA sequence: TGTGCCAGCAGCGTAGCGGGAAGGGACGAGCAGTACTTC. Translated: CASSVAGRDEQYF.

The chain links TRBV7-3 to TRBJ1-1; TRBD1 agrees at 7 bases. The CDR3 is made up of 13 amino acids. The germline V gene has CDR1 SGHTA and CDR2 FQGTGA. V dropped 5 bases and J dropped 4; count of bases not matched to a gene: 4. The DNA for the CDR3 is TGTGCCAGCAGCGAAACAGGGGTCACTGAAGCTTTCTTT. Its translation is CASSETGVTEAFF.

About this clone itself: The DNA is left out, because the CDR3 cannot be placed on it with certainty; the CDR3 is given as TCRdb lists it. This chain joins TRBV27 and TRBJ2-1; TRBD1, the D gene given by the table, was not confirmed from the DNA. The CDR3 sequence runs 16 residues, both termini included. Germline CDR1 MNHEY, CDR2 SMNVEV (reference sequence). CDR3 residues: CASSSSDRGLYNEQFF.

The chain recombines TRBV6-5 with TRBJ2-3, with D uncertain. This CDR3 has 16 amino acids. Trimming stripped 3 bases from V and 0 bases from J, with 13 bases between. In germline, CDR1 is MNHEY, CDR2 SVGAGI. The CDR3 DNA reads as TGTGCCAGCAGTTATACCGGCGGCCCTAGCACAGATACGCAGTATTTT. It specifies CASSYTGGPSTDTQYF.

This rearrangement joins TRBV5-1 to TRBJ2-1, with 10 bases identical to TRBD2. The length of the CDR3 is 19 residues. Germline V lookup: CDR1 SGHRS, CDR2 YFSETQ. V was pared by 0 bases and J by 2 bases, with 11 bases of the junction left unmatched. In DNA, the CDR3 is TGCGCCAGCAGCTTGGTTGGTAGCGGGGGGATCCTTGCCTACAATGAGCAGTTCTTC. Translated: CASSLVGSGGILAYNEQFF. The full variable domain, completed using reference TRBV5-1 and TRBJ2-1, is KAGVTQTPRYLIKTRGQQVTLSCSPISGHRSVSWYQQTPGQGLQFLFEYFSETQRNKGNFPGRFSGRQFSNSRSEMNVSTLELGDSALYLCASSLVGSGGILAYNEQFFGPGTRLTVL.

V and J are TRBV12-3 or TRBV12-4 and TRBJ1-6; D unresolved. The CDR3 spans 12 residues. V was pared by 6 bases and J by 8 bases, with 8 bases between. This CDR3 reads CASRPRDSPLHF. CDR3 nucleotide sequence: TGTGCCAGCAGGCCCCGGGATTCACCCCTCCACTTT.

This rearrangement joins TRBV4-2 to TRBJ1-2; 7 bases map to TRBD1. After removal of 0 bases from V and 8 bases from J, the junction contained 6 bases not matched to a gene. Germline V gene sequence: CDR1 LGHNA, CDR2 YNFKEQ. The CDR3 is 14 amino acids. The CDR3 region has the DNA TGTGCCAGCAGCCAAGACGCGGGGACAGAAGGCTACACCTTC. Residues: CASSQDAGTEGYTF.

The rearrangement links TRBV6-5 to TRBJ1-2; 11 bases are a match to TRBD1. Germline loops: CDR1 MNHEY, CDR2 SVGAGI. There are 15 residues in the CDR3. V lost 9 bases to trimming and J lost 7 bases; unmatched junction nucleotides: 13. CDR3 region: CASSPSTGTGGGYTF. DNA for the CDR3: TGTGCCAGTTCGCCCTCAACCGGGACAGGGGGTGGCTACACCTTC.

The V gene is TRBV6-5, the J gene TRBJ2-3; 7 bases are shared with TRBD1. Germline V lookup: CDR1 MNHEY, CDR2 SVGAGI. The CDR3 spans 14 residues. Losses at the gene ends were 2 bases for V and 7 bases for J; bases not matched to a gene: 6. The CDR3 loop reads CASSYDRAPYTQYF. The CDR3 DNA follows: TGTGCCAGCAGTTACGACAGGGCCCCATATACGCAGTATTTT.

This clone has just one count. This specimen includes other DNA sequences encoding the same CDR3. J is TRBJ2-1 and V is TRBV5-1, with 7 bases lining up with TRBD2. CDR3 length: 15 residues. V was clipped by 2 bases and J by 5 bases; unmatched bases: 7. Looked up from germline, CDR1 is SGHRS and CDR2 is YFSETQ. The CDR3 loop reads CASSFGLAANNEQFF. The CDR3 DNA sequence: TGCGCCAGCAGCTTCGGGCTAGCGGCCAACAATGAGCAGTTCTTC.

The rearrangement links TRBV30 to TRBJ1-2; D ambiguous. Per germline, CDR1 GTSNPN and CDR2 SVGIG (reference sequence). Trimming cost V 3 bases and J 4 bases, with 9 bases left between them. This CDR3 comprises 12 residues. For the CDR3, the DNA is TGTGCCTGGAGGGGAGCGACCTATGGCTACACCTTC. This codes for CAWRGATYGYTF.

This clone was detected only a few times. This chain joins TRBV19 and TRBJ2-7; 7 bases line up with TRBD1. The V gene's germline CDR1 is LNHDA and CDR2 SQIVND (reference sequence). The CDR3 contains 15 residues. V was clipped by 7 bases and J by 1 base; unmatched bases: 10. The CDR3 region has the DNA TGTGCCAGTAAACCATCCGGGACAGTATCCTACGAGCAGTACTTC. This codes for CASKPSGTVSYEQYF.

This chain uses TRBV6-6 with TRBJ2-1; 12 bases match TRBD1. This CDR3 comprises 17 residues. Trimming took 5 bases from V and 1 from J; bases not matched to a gene: 6. Looked up from germline, CDR1 is MNHNY and CDR2 is SVGAGI (reference sequence). The CDR3 reads CASSQGQGAHSYNEQFF. For the CDR3, the DNA is TGTGCCAGCAGTCAGGGACAGGGGGCCCATTCCTACAATGAGCAGTTCTTC.